These 5 T cell receptor beta chains share one sample of origin, sequenced in a study of identifying expanded T cells in peripheral blood. The repertoire was sequenced with immunoSEQ multiplex PCR; TCRdb's copy has only in-frame clones and lacks some. This sample has about 110,000 clones, with about 87% found just once. Sequenced material: blood. All receptors derive from a person aged 18 to 75 in good health.

V is TRBV29-1 and J is TRBJ2-7, with D tentatively TRBD1 or TRBD2 (6 bases each). The CDR3 sequence is 13 residues long. CDR1 and CDR2 from the germline V gene are SQVTM and ANQGSEA. V lost 8 bases and J lost 3, with 17 bases in between. Here the CDR3 reads CSRGAGKCYEQYF. In nucleotides, the CDR3 is TGCAGCAGGGGGGCAGGGAAGTGCTACGAGCAGTACTTC.

In this sample, this clone turned up once. The chain is built from TRBV30 and TRBJ1-5, with 8 bases identical to TRBD1. The CDR3 covers 17 residues. Trimming cost V 1 base and J 2 bases; bases outside gene matches: 10. Germline CDR1 is GTSNPN and CDR2 is SVGIG (reference sequence). The CDR3 DNA reads TGTGCCTGGAGTGGAACAGGGGGAGCCAGGGGCAATCAGCCCCAGCATTTT. Encoded protein: CAWSGTGGARGNQPQHF.

The rearrangement links TRBV27 to TRBJ2-1; 14 bases are shared with TRBD2. V trimming: 6 bases; J trimming: 8 bases; junction bases outside the gene matches: 12. The germline V gene has CDR1 MNHEY and CDR2 SMNVEV (reference sequence). This CDR3 comprises 17 residues. The CDR3, as DNA: TGTGCCAGCAGGCGGCCACCGGGACTAGCGGGAGCCGATGAGCAGTTCTTC. The encoded protein is CASRRPPGLAGADEQFF.

This rearrangement joins TRBV14 to TRBJ2-1; 10 bases map to TRBD1. V was clipped by 5 bases and J by 2 bases; unmatched bases: 3. Per germline, CDR1 SGHDN and CDR2 FVKESK. The CDR3 is made up of 15 amino acids. CDR3: CASSRDRGTYNEQFF. The CDR3 coding sequence is TGTGCCAGCAGCAGGGACAGGGGTACCTACAATGAGCAGTTCTTC.

J is TRBJ2-1 and V is TRBV6-4; 12 nucleotides match TRBD2. Germline assignment: CDR1 MRHNA and CDR2 SNTAGT. The CDR3 length is 15 residues. V gave up 6 bases and J gave up 7 bases; unmatched junction bases: 7. DNA for the CDR3: TGTGCCAGCAGACTAGCGGGGGGCCAGGGGAATGAGCAGTTCTTC. Translated, it gives CASRLAGGQGNEQFF.